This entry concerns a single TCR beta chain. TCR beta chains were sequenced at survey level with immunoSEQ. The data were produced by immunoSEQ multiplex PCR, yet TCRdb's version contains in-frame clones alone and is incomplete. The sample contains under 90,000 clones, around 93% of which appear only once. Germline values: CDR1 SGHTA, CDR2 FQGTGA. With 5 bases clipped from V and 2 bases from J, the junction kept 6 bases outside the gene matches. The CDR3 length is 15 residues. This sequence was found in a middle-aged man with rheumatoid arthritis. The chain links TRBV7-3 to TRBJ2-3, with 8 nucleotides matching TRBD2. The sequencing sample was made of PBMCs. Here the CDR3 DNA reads TGTGCCAGCAGCCCGGGCGGGAGGAACACAGATACGCAGTATTTT. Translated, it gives CASSPGGRNTDTQYF.